What follows are 29 T cell receptor beta chains derived from one specimen sequenced in a study of T cell responses to AZD1222 COVID-19 vaccine. Data came from immunoSEQ multiplex PCR; TCRdb stores just in-frame clones and leaves some out. The table shows around 180,000 clones, with approximately 94% occurring only once. The input for sequencing was peripheral blood, taken 28 days after the second AZD1222 dose. All receptors come from an adult who received the AZD1222 COVID-19 vaccine.

The chain employs TRBV6-5 and TRBJ1-6; TRBD1 aligns across 10 bases. This CDR3 is 15 amino acids long. Germline V gene lookup returns CDR1 MNHEY and CDR2 SVGAGI. V was pared by 6 bases and J by 4 bases, with 3 bases of the junction left unmatched. The CDR3 bases are TGTGCCAGCAGGAGGACAGGGGGGTATAATTCACCCCTCCACTTT. Protein: CASRRTGGYNSPLHF.

The chain uses TRBV5-1 and TRBJ2-6; tentatively, D is TRBD1 or TRBD2 (5 bases each). The germline gives CDR1 SGHRS, CDR2 YFSETQ. Trimming cost V 4 bases and J 0 bases, with 20 bases left between them. CDR3 length equals 19 residues. For the CDR3, the DNA is TGCGCCAGCAGCCTACCCGGGACCCTCGGCAACTCTGGGGCCAACGTCCTGACTTTC. Protein product: CASSLPGTLGNSGANVLTF.

V is TRBV5-6 and J is TRBJ2-1; D is possibly TRBD1 or TRBD2 (5 bases each). The CDR3 contains 19 residues. V was cut by 0 bases and J by 3 bases, with 22 bases left in between. Per the germline V gene, CDR1 is SGHDT and CDR2 is YYEEEE. DNA of the CDR3: TGTGCCAGCAGCTTGGCCAAGGAAACCGGGGCTCTCTTCTACAATGAGCAGTTCTTC. Translated: CASSLAKETGALFYNEQFF.

A remark on this clone: Additional DNA sequences in this sample encode the identical CDR3. This chain connects TRBV7-2 to TRBJ2-2; D unclear. Germline V lookup: CDR1 SGHTA, CDR2 FQGNSA. Trimming stripped 5 bases from V and 4 bases from J, with 5 bases between. This CDR3 is built from 12 residues. The CDR3 DNA reads as TGTGCCAGCAGCCTGTCCACCGGGGAGCTGTTTTTT. It encodes CASSLSTGELFF.

V is TRBV5-6 and J is TRBJ2-5, with 9 bases lining up with TRBD2. Germline-derived CDR1 and CDR2 are SGHDT and YYEEEE. V trimming: 0 bases; J trimming: 5 bases; junction bases outside the gene matches: 5. The CDR3 spans 15 residues. CDR3 region: CASSLDLAGMETQYF. The CDR3 DNA reads TGTGCCAGCAGCTTGGATCTAGCGGGGATGGAGACCCAGTACTTC.

CDR3 residues: CASSFRTETYEQYF. In DNA form, the CDR3 reads TGTGCCAGCAGTTTCAGGACAGAGACCTACGAGCAGTACTTC. The gene calls are TRBV28 and TRBJ2-7; a possible D gene is TRBD1 (6 bases). V gave up 3 bases and J gave up 2 bases, with 11 bases separating them. This CDR3 has 14 residues. Germline CDR1 reads MDHEN; CDR2 reads SYDVKM. The full variable domain, with the rest looked up from reference TRBV28 and TRBJ2-7, is DVKVTQSSRYLVKRTGEKVFLECVQDMDHENMFWYRQDPGLGLRLIYFSYDVKMKEKGDIPEGYSVSREKKERFSLILESASTNQTSMYLCASSFRTETYEQYFGPGTRLTVT.

V is TRBV20-1 and J is TRBJ1-1; D uncertain. The CDR3 is 11 residues long. Germline CDR1 DFQATT, CDR2 SNEGSKA (reference sequence). The V and J ends lost 1 base and 5 bases respectively, with 5 bases between them. The CDR3: CSARVGTEAFF. DNA for the CDR3: TGCAGTGCTAGAGTGGGTACTGAAGCTTTCTTT.

The chain uses TRBV12-3 or TRBV12-4 and TRBJ1-2; TRBD1 aligns across 7 bases. With V trimmed by 8 bases and J by 6 bases, 9 bases remained unmatched. CDR3 length equals 13 residues. CDR3 residues: CASSLGTANGYTF. Here the CDR3 DNA reads TGTGCCAGCTCCCTTGGGACAGCCAATGGCTACACCTTC.

This chain joins TRBV21-1 and TRBJ1-5. TRBV21-1 is noted as a pseudogene. The CDR3 spans 15 residues. CDR3 bases: TGTGCCAGCCGATGGGGGGAGGGGGGCAATCAGCCCCAGCATTTT. Translation: CASRWGEGGNQPQHF.

With respect to this clone: The same CDR3 can be traced to other DNA sequences in this sample. The chain combines TRBV14 with TRBJ2-2, with D maybe TRBD1 (6 bases). The CDR3 has 16 residues. The germline V and J ends were trimmed by 1 base and 6 bases, with 15 bases remaining between them. From germline, CDR1 is SGHDN and CDR2 FVKESK. CDR3 sequence reads: CASSQARTGFAGELFF. CDR3 sequence (DNA): TGTGCCAGCAGCCAAGCCCGAACAGGGTTCGCCGGGGAGCTGTTTTTT. The full variable domain, its missing parts supplied by reference TRBV14 and TRBJ2-2, is EAGVTQFPSHSVIEKGQTVTLRCDPISGHDNLYWYRRVMGKEIKFLLHFVKESKQDESGMPNNRFLAERTGGTYSTLKVQPAELEDSGVYFCASSQARTGFAGELFFGEGSRLTVL.

This clone was counted a single time. This chain uses TRBV2 with TRBJ1-5, with D possibly TRBD1 on 5 matching bases. Trimming pared 6 bases from V and 5 bases from J, leaving 17 bases between. The germline V gene has CDR1 SNHLY and CDR2 FYNNEI. This CDR3 comprises 15 residues. The CDR3 region is CASRERDLGHQPQHF. CDR3 coding DNA: TGTGCCAGCAGAGAACGGGACCTTGGACATCAGCCCCAGCATTTT.

The chain couples TRBV5-1 to TRBJ2-3; D possibly corresponds to TRBD2 (5 bases). V was shortened by 2 bases and J by 3 bases, with 13 bases between the two germline ends. Germline assignment: CDR1 SGHRS and CDR2 YFSETQ. The CDR3 is 15 residues long. The CDR3 bases are TGCGCCAGCAGCTTTAGTGGGAGTGCGACAGATACGCAGTATTTT. Its translation: CASSFSGSATDTQYF. Drawing the rest from reference TRBV5-1 and TRBJ2-3, the complete variable domain is KAGVTQTPRYLIKTRGQQVTLSCSPISGHRSVSWYQQTPGQGLQFLFEYFSETQRNKGNFPGRFSGRQFSNSRSEMNVSTLELGDSALYLCASSFSGSATDTQYFGPGTRLTVL.

This clone was seen a few times. V usage is TRBV19 and J usage is TRBJ1-6; 9 bases fit TRBD1. Germline CDR1 is LNHDA and CDR2 is SQIVND (reference sequence). V trimming: 9 bases; J trimming: 3 bases; junction bases outside the gene matches: 6. CDR3 size: 15 residues. Here the CDR3 reads CAREETGGYNSPLHF. The CDR3 nucleotides read TGTGCCAGAGAAGAGACAGGGGGCTATAATTCACCCCTCCACTTT.

V is TRBV19 and J is TRBJ2-1; no definite D call. Per the germline V gene, CDR1 is LNHDA and CDR2 is SQIVND (reference sequence). The CDR3 consists of 13 residues. The ends were cut back, 7 bases at V and 4 bases at J, with 11 bases in the middle. Here the CDR3 reads CASTSSGYNEQFF. CDR3 nucleotide sequence: TGTGCCAGTACGTCATCCGGGTACAATGAGCAGTTCTTC.

This rearrangement joins TRBV6-1 to TRBJ2-1, with D uncertain. CDR1 and CDR2 from the germline V gene are MNHNS and SASEGT. The CDR3 loop spans 12 amino acids. The V and J ends lost 2 bases and 7 bases respectively, with 6 bases between them. The CDR3, as DNA: TGTGCCAGCAGTGAAACTCCAAATGAGCAGTTCTTC. This sequence encodes CASSETPNEQFF.

The chain combines TRBV7-9 with TRBJ1-1, with D unresolved. Germline lookup yields CDR1 SEHNR and CDR2 FQNEAQ (reference sequence). This CDR3 comprises 18 residues. V lost 1 base and J lost 6, with 24 bases in between. CDR3 sequence reads: CASSLDGSYADGGAEAFF. Written as DNA, the CDR3 is TGTGCCAGCAGCTTAGATGGCAGTTACGCCGACGGAGGCGCTGAAGCTTTCTTT.

This sequence joins TRBV20-1 and TRBJ2-5; 7 bases map to TRBD1. The CDR3 consists of 14 residues. V dropped 3 bases and J dropped 5; count of bases not matched to a gene: 9. Germline CDR1 DFQATT, CDR2 SNEGSKA (reference sequence). The CDR3 nucleotides read TGCAGTGCTAGTTCCGACAGGGCCCAGGAGACCCAGTACTTC. Protein product: CSASSDRAQETQYF.

The genes are TRBV10-3 and TRBJ2-5, with unresolved D. Trimming left V 4 bases short and J 5 bases short, with 5 bases between. CDR3 length equals 11 residues. Germline V lookup: CDR1 ENHRY, CDR2 SYGVKD. CDR3 protein: CAISAGETQYF. CDR3 bases: TGTGCCATCAGTGCTGGGGAGACCCAGTACTTC.

In this sample, this clone turned up once. This sequence joins TRBV7-8 and TRBJ1-2; weak D call: TRBD1 (6 bases). V lost 4 bases, J lost 8 bases, and 20 bases lay in between. Germline CDR1 and CDR2: SGHVS and FQNEAQ. The CDR3 consists of 15 residues. CDR3 nucleotide sequence: TGTGCCAGCAGCTCCCGCGTTACACAGGGAAGGGGCTACACCTTC. It codes for CASSSRVTQGRGYTF.

The CDR3 sequence is CASSDPIAGRVTDTQYF. The CDR3 region has the DNA TGTGCCAGCAGTGATCCCATAGCGGGACGGGTCACAGATACGCAGTATTTT. The V call is TRBV6-1, the J call TRBJ2-3; 8 nucleotides agree with TRBD2. The length of the CDR3 is 17 residues. V was clipped by 3 bases and J by 2 bases; unmatched bases: 10. The germline gives CDR1 MNHNS, CDR2 SASEGT.

The chain joins TRBV4-2 to TRBJ2-1; D call uncertain. Per germline, CDR1 LGHNA and CDR2 YNFKEQ. This CDR3 region has 15 residues. Trimming pared 1 base from V and 0 bases from J, leaving 7 bases between. The CDR3 DNA reads as TGTGCCAGCAGCCAAGGACTGAGCTCCTACAATGAGCAGTTCTTC. Its protein is CASSQGLSSYNEQFF.

The chain couples TRBV27 to TRBJ1-1; D may be TRBD1 (6 bases). Trimming pared 3 bases from V and 2 bases from J, leaving 16 bases between. Per germline, CDR1 MNHEY and CDR2 SMNVEV (reference sequence). The CDR3 has 16 amino acids. The CDR3, as DNA: TGTGCCAGCAGTTTGTCTTTGGGGGCCCCAAACACTGAAGCTTTCTTT. Residues: CASSLSLGAPNTEAFF.

V gene TRBV5-5 combines with J gene TRBJ2-2; 8 bases are shared with TRBD1. Germline V gene lookup returns CDR1 SGHKS and CDR2 YYEKEE (reference sequence). V was pared by 4 bases and J by 6 bases, with 8 bases of the junction left unmatched. The CDR3 spans 15 residues. CDR3 DNA: TGTGCCAGCAGCGTCCTGACAGGGGATGCCGGGGAGCTGTTTTTT. Translating it yields CASSVLTGDAGELFF.

V usage is TRBV2 and J usage is TRBJ2-4; D perhaps matches TRBD2 (5 bases). The V gene lost 9 bases and the J gene lost 0 bases, with 12 bases spanning the gap. Germline values: CDR1 SNHLY, CDR2 FYNNEI. CDR3 length equals 14 residues. Written as DNA, the CDR3 is TGTGCCAGTCGCGGGTCGATAGCCAAAAACATTCAGTACTTC. It codes for CASRGSIAKNIQYF.

This clone was counted between two and nine times. The chain combines TRBV2 with TRBJ1-5; the D gene is possibly TRBD1 (6 bases). CDR1 and CDR2 (germline): SNHLY, FYNNEI. The CDR3 has 15 residues. V lost 6 bases, J lost 1 base, and 13 bases lay in between. In nucleotides, the CDR3 is TGTGCCAGCAGCGGAGACAGGTTAAGCAATCAGCCCCAGCATTTT. Amino acid sequence: CASSGDRLSNQPQHF.

This chain joins TRBV6-5 and TRBJ1-1; weak D call: TRBD1 (5 bases). Trimming removed 4 bases at V and 7 bases at J, with 19 bases between. CDR1 MNHEY and CDR2 SVGAGI come from the germline V gene. The CDR3 runs to 15 residues. The CDR3 here is CASSSQPRANIEAFF. In DNA form, the CDR3 reads TGTGCCAGCAGTTCCCAACCCAGGGCGAATATTGAAGCTTTCTTT.

CDR3 nucleotide sequence: TGTGCCAGCTCACTAGGGACTAGGCCTTACTACGAGCAGTACTTC. It encodes CASSLGTRPYYEQYF. The chain joins TRBV18 to TRBJ2-7; 8 bases are shared with TRBD2. The CDR3 runs to 15 residues. Germline CDR1 and CDR2: KGHSH and LQKENI. V shed 4 bases, J shed 3 bases, and the junction held 8 bases outside the gene matches.

The chain uses TRBV7-9 and TRBJ1-2; D ambiguous. The CDR3 consists of 10 residues. The V and J ends lost 8 bases and 5 bases respectively, with 6 bases between them. CDR1 is SEHNR, CDR2 FQNEAQ, per germline (reference sequence). The CDR3 sequence is CASGEYGYTF. In nucleotides, the CDR3 is TGTGCCAGCGGGGAGTATGGCTACACCTTC.

The rearrangement links TRBV5-1 to TRBJ1-6; a weak D match, TRBD1 (5 bases). Germline lookup yields CDR1 SGHRS and CDR2 YFSETQ. There are 17 residues in the CDR3. V lost 2 bases and J 3 bases, leaving 15 bases between the germline ends. CDR3 in DNA: TGCGCCAGCAGCTTTTTGAGGGGAGGACTCTATAATTCACCCCTCCACTTT. Amino acid sequence: CASSFLRGGLYNSPLHF.